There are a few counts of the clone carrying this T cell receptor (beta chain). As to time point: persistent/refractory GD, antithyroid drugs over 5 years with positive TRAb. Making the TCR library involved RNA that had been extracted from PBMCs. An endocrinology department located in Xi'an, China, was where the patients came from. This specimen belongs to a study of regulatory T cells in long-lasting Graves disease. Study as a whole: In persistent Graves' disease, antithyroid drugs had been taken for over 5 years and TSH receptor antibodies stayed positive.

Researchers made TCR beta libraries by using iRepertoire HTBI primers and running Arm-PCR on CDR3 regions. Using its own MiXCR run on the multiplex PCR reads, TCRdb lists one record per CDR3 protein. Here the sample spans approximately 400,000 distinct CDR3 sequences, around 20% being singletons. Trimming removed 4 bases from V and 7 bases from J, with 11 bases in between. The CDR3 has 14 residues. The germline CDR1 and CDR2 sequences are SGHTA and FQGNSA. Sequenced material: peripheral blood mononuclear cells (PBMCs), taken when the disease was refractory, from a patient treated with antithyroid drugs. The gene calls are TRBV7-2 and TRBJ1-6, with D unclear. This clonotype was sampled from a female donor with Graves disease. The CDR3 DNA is TGTGCCAGCAGCTCGACTGGCCCCAATTCACCCCTCCACTTT. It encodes CASSSTGPNSPLHF.